Here is one TCR beta chain with its context. Its antigen remains undetermined. No base quality values were provided; no much bigger clone lies one nucleotide off. The data belong to a study of identifying expanded T cells in peripheral blood (dated by TCRdb to about 2019). Context from the whole study: Technical replicates were generated by sequencing separate aliquots of the same genomic DNA pool, and four replicates were compared pairwise. Points the paper makes about the study in general: The authors expected that biological variance in healthy repertoires might rise further over much longer intervals, such as months to years. Both the number of clones called differentially abundant and the false-positive rate were significantly reduced by the beta-binomial model across all healthy-donor time intervals. For all healthy donors, the variance in clone template counts between roughly 2-week samples rose significantly as total template count increased. The binomial model flagged about 1.3 differentially abundant clones between technical replicates, compared with about 16 over about 2 weeks and 19 over around four weeks.

TCRbeta CDR3 regions were profiled by bias-controlled multiplex PCR amplification of genomic DNA with the immunoSEQ Assay. On the authors' methods: To quantify the absolute abundance of each unique TCRbeta CDR3 region, the sequences were collapsed and filtered. Differential abundance was tested with two models: a binomial (Fisher-equivalent) model and a beta-binomial model that adds time-dependent variance fitted from healthy donors. Clones with fewer than 5 combined templates were excluded, and clones with Benjamini-Hochberg FDR below 0.01 were called differentially abundant. Beta-binomial variance was modeled as a function of total template count across the two samples using the form v = (b*log(k)+a)^2. In its TCRdb copy, this immuneACCESS table keeps in-frame sequences only and misses some clones. Where compared with another copy, unresolved V genes explain less than half of these, and the others have no known cause. V and J calls and clone size are given by that table; D and trimming were obtained from the DNA. This sample comprises around 68,000 clones, about 89% of them detected only once. Jointly, the top ten make up roughly 4.5% of the sample.

No immune events, such as infections, were documented for the healthy donors during the collection period. Blood repertoires from healthy donors were used as a training cohort for calibrating time-dependent variance in a beta-binomial model of differential abundance of T-cell clones. The training cohort was composed of approximately 10 healthy donors, 3 female and 7 male. Donor ages ranged from about 25 to 64 years, with an average of around 45 years. Whole blood from each healthy donor was obtained from a commercial supplier and was collected at three time points approximately 15 days apart. For immunosequencing, genomic DNA was extracted from whole blood that had not been sorted. Measured from the cysteine to the phenylalanine, the CDR3 is 13 residues long. Only the CDR3 DNA is retained, 39 bases long and in frame from the first base. Trimming takes 6 bases from V and 3 bases from J, and the germline ends sit 12 bases apart. The germline V gene (reference sequence) gives CDR1 as MNHNY and CDR2 as SVGAGI.

Specimen: blood. The TCR comes from a person aged 18-69 years in good health. The V and J genes are TRBV6-6 and TRBJ2-7; the D gene cannot be named for sure. The CDR3 in this case is CASSPERNYEQYF. The base sequence is TGTGCCAGCAGCCCGGAGAGAAACTACGAGCAGTACTTC.